These 21 T cell receptor beta chains originate from one sample sequenced in a study of post-analysis software for immune sequencing data. Unique molecular identifiers were carried by the TCR beta cDNA libraries. TCRdb recomputed calls from the PCR reads with MiXCR, one row per CDR3 protein. This sample yields roughly 540,000 distinct CDR3 sequences, of which 34% are seen a single time; less than 6% belongs to the top ten. These receptors' targets are unknown. General study points: Four or five TRBV segments, including TRBV5-6, TRBV5-1 and TRBV20-1, were more frequent in patients than controls.

The sample comprised blood. The receptor set was obtained from a girl younger than 18 with multiple sclerosis.

This chain uses TRBV10-3 with TRBJ2-5; TRBD1 might be the D (5 bases). From germline, CDR1 is ENHRY and CDR2 SYGVKD. V lost 5 bases to trimming and J lost 4 bases, with 11 bases between them. The CDR3 extends over 13 amino acids. The CDR3 DNA is TGTGCCATCAGTTCTTCCCAGGGAGAGACCCAGTACTTC. Amino acid sequence: CAISSSQGETQYF.

This clonotype was picked up many times. The rearrangement uses TRBV20-1 and TRBJ2-1; 16 bases are shared with TRBD2. Germline assignment: CDR1 DFQATT and CDR2 SNEGSKA (reference sequence). V gave up 6 bases and J gave up 9 bases; unmatched junction bases: 14. The CDR3 is 17 residues long. The CDR3: CSATGLAGGSSMGEQFF. For the CDR3, the DNA is TGCAGTGCCACGGGACTAGCGGGGGGGTCCAGCATGGGTGAGCAGTTCTTC.

The chain recombines TRBV12-3 or TRBV12-4 with TRBJ2-5; TRBD1 matches at 8 bases. V shed 3 bases and J 5 bases; nucleotides not matched to a gene: 5. The CDR3 loop spans 14 amino acids. The CDR3 here is CASSFRTGMETQYF. As DNA, the CDR3 is TGTGCCAGCAGTTTCCGGACAGGGATGGAGACCCAGTACTTC.

This clonotype showed up just a few times. The DNA for the CDR3 is TGCGCCAGCAGGGCCGGGACAAACACCGGGGAGCTGTTTTTT. This translates into CASRAGTNTGELFF. The V gene is TRBV10-1, the J gene TRBJ2-2, with D possibly being TRBD1 (6 bases). Trimming shortened V by 6 bases and J by 2 bases, and 10 bases separated the two germline ends. The CDR3 has 14 amino acids. CDR1 and CDR2 (germline): WNHNN, SYGVQD (reference sequence).

This clonotype was counted a few times. The chain couples TRBV20-1 to TRBJ2-3; TRBD2 matches at 8 bases. Germline V gene lookup returns CDR1 DFQATT and CDR2 SNEGSKA (reference sequence). The CDR3 spans 16 residues. V lost 3 bases and J lost 0; bases outside the gene matches: 8. CDR3 sequence (DNA): TGCAGTGCTAGGGCTCTACTAGCGGCTAGCACAGATACGCAGTATTTT. Translation: CSARALLAASTDTQYF.

This clonotype was counted a few times. The chain uses TRBV2 and TRBJ2-7, with 10 bases that match TRBD1. V lost 4 bases and J lost 5; bases outside the gene matches: 5. The CDR3 sequence is 14 residues long. Germline CDR1 reads SNHLY; CDR2 reads FYNNEI. CDR3 in DNA: TGTGCCAGCAGTGTCGGGACAGGGGCCCACGAGCAGTACTTC. Translated: CASSVGTGAHEQYF. Looking up the rest from reference TRBV2 and TRBJ2-7 gives the full variable domain: EPEVTQTPSHQVTQMGQEVILRCVPISNHLYFYWYRQILGQKVEFLVSFYNNEISEKSEIFDDQFSVERPDGSNFTLKIRSTKLEDSAMYFCASSVGTGAHEQYFGPGTRLTVT.

The chain is built from TRBV6-1 and TRBJ1-1, with 8 bases identical to TRBD1. The V gene's germline CDR1 is MNHNS and CDR2 SASEGT. This CDR3 spans 14 amino acids. Losses at the gene ends were 6 bases for V and 1 base for J; bases not matched to a gene: 4. The CDR3 coding sequence is TGTGCCAGCAGGATGGACAGGGCGAACACTGAAGCTTTCTTT. This translates into CASRMDRANTEAFF.

V and J are TRBV3-1 and TRBJ2-3; D unclear. Germline assignment: CDR1 LGHDT and CDR2 YNNKEL (reference sequence). The CDR3 contains 14 residues. V lost 6 bases to trimming and J lost 0 bases, with 10 bases between them. The CDR3 loop is CASRTDTSTDTQYF. CDR3 nucleotide sequence: TGTGCCAGCAGGACTGATACTAGCACAGATACGCAGTATTTT.

This clonotype was recorded a few times. V is TRBV5-1 and J is TRBJ1-6; D not resolved. From germline, CDR1 is SGHRS and CDR2 YFSETQ. V lost 4 bases and J 2 bases, leaving 4 bases between the germline ends. The CDR3 contains 13 residues. CDR3 in amino acids: CASSPAYNSPLHF. The CDR3 bases are TGCGCCAGCAGCCCGGCCTATAATTCACCCCTCCACTTT.

The chain employs TRBV27 and TRBJ1-6, with 9 bases identical to TRBD1. Germline V gene lookup returns CDR1 MNHEY and CDR2 SMNVEV (reference sequence). The J segment lost 1 base and the V segment lost 5 bases, leaving 6 bases of the junction unmatched. The CDR3 has 17 amino acids. In DNA, the CDR3 is TGTGCCAGCAGTCCTACAGGGGGCTTATCCTATAATTCACCCCTCCACTTT. Translation gives CASSPTGGLSYNSPLHF.

This clonotype was seen only a few times. V usage is TRBV27 and J usage is TRBJ2-5; 7 bases are a match to TRBD2. Germline CDR1 MNHEY, CDR2 SMNVEV (reference sequence). The CDR3 consists of 15 residues. Trimming cost V 10 bases and J 5 bases; bases outside gene matches: 16. In DNA, the CDR3 is TGTGCCACCAAAAACCGGGACTACCGTGGGGAGACCCAGTACTTC. It yields the protein CATKNRDYRGETQYF.

This clonotype was detected only a few times. The V gene is TRBV2, the J gene TRBJ1-2; D is ambiguous. Germline CDR1 is SNHLY and CDR2 is FYNNEI. The length of the CDR3 is 14 residues. V gave up 3 bases and J gave up 2 bases, with 10 bases separating them. This CDR3 is CASSEETENYGYTF. CDR3 nucleotide sequence: TGTGCCAGCAGTGAGGAGACGGAGAACTATGGCTACACCTTC.

The table lists this clonotype with a few counts. The rearrangement joins TRBV20-1 to TRBJ1-5, with a possible D match to TRBD1 (6 bases). Trimming left V 3 bases short and J 3 bases short, with 12 bases between. This CDR3 is built from 14 residues. Germline V CDR1 and CDR2: DFQATT, SNEGSKA (reference sequence). The CDR3 nucleotides read TGCAGTGCTAGTATCGGGGACATCAATCAGCCCCAGCATTTT. Protein: CSASIGDINQPQHF.

The J gene is TRBJ1-1, the V gene TRBV4-1; 8 positions match TRBD1. CDR1 is MGHRA and CDR2 is YSYEKL in the germline V gene. CDR3 length: 15 residues. V shed 1 base and J 1 base; nucleotides not matched to a gene: 2. Here the CDR3 DNA reads TGCGCCAGCAGCCAAGCCGGGACAGGGAACACTGAAGCTTTCTTT. It encodes CASSQAGTGNTEAFF.

The rearrangement links TRBV20-1 to TRBJ2-5; 13 bases fit TRBD2. Germline lookup yields CDR1 DFQATT and CDR2 SNEGSKA (reference sequence). With V trimmed by 6 bases and J by 4 bases, 2 bases remained unmatched. The CDR3 is made up of 13 amino acids. CDR3 protein: CSARTSGGETQYF. The CDR3 DNA reads as TGCAGTGCGAGGACTAGCGGGGGAGAGACCCAGTACTTC.

This clonotype was counted a few times. The rearrangement links TRBV20-1 to TRBJ1-1, with D maybe TRBD1 (5 bases). Germline CDR1 DFQATT, CDR2 SNEGSKA (reference sequence). Trimming shortened V by 3 bases and J by 3 bases, and 8 bases separated the two germline ends. The CDR3 spans 12 residues. CDR3 region: CSASRGDTEAFF. The CDR3 DNA is TGCAGTGCTAGCCGGGGGGACACTGAAGCTTTCTTT.

This clonotype occurred many times. The chain couples TRBV6-5 to TRBJ1-6; tentative D call: TRBD1 (6 bases). V was trimmed by 6 bases and J by 6 bases, leaving 12 bases between them. CDR3 length equals 14 residues. Germline V CDR1 and CDR2: MNHEY, SVGAGI. The CDR3 is CASRPDSLNSPLHF. The DNA of the CDR3 is TGTGCCAGCAGACCGGACAGTCTTAATTCACCCCTCCACTTT.

The genes are TRBV29-1 and TRBJ1-2, with D hard to call. V was shortened by 5 bases and J by 6 bases, with 10 bases between the two germline ends. The germline V gene encodes CDR1 SQVTM and CDR2 ANQGSEA. This CDR3 has 11 amino acids. CDR3 region: CSVFSEDGYTF. DNA of the CDR3: TGCAGCGTTTTTTCCGAGGATGGCTACACCTTC.

This clonotype showed up just a few times. The chain joins TRBV20-1 to TRBJ2-1; D unclear. The CDR3 totals 15 residues. Trimming pared 5 bases from V and 3 bases from J, leaving 17 bases between. Germline V lookup: CDR1 DFQATT, CDR2 SNEGSKA (reference sequence). In nucleotides, the CDR3 is TGCAGTGCTTGTCCCCTTCGGGCGGTCTACAATGAGCAGTTCTTC. Protein product: CSACPLRAVYNEQFF.

Points on this clonotype: Compared with germline, one end of the junction differs, possibly owing to a read error. The chain links TRBV20-1 to TRBJ2-3; no clear D. The CDR3 has 13 amino acids. Germline V gene data show CDR1 as DFQATT and CDR2 as SNEGSKA (reference sequence). In DNA form, the CDR3 reads TGCAGTGCTGGGCCGACATCCACAGATACACAGTATTTT. It yields the protein CSAGPTSTDTQYF.

The chain recombines TRBV5-5 with TRBJ2-7, with TRBD1 matching over 9 bases. Per germline, CDR1 SGHKS and CDR2 YYEKEE (reference sequence). The CDR3 is 15 amino acids. The V segment lost 4 bases and the J segment 2 bases; nucleotides outside the gene matches: 7. The CDR3 loop is CASSAGQGLAYEQYF. CDR3 in DNA: TGTGCCAGCAGCGCGGGACAGGGACTCGCCTACGAGCAGTACTTC.